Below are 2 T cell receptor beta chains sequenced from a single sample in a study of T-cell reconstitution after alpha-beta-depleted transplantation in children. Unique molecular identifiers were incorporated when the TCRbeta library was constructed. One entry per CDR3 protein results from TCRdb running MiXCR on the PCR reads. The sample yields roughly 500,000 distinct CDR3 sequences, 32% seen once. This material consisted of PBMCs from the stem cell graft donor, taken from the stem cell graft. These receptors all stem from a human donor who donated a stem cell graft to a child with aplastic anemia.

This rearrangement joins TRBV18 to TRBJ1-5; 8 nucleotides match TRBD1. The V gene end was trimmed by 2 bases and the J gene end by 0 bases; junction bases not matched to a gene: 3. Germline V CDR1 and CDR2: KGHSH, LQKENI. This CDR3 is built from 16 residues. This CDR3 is CASSPGTGVSNQPQHF. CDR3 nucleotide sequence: TGTGCCAGCTCACCAGGGACAGGAGTTAGCAATCAGCCCCAGCATTTT.

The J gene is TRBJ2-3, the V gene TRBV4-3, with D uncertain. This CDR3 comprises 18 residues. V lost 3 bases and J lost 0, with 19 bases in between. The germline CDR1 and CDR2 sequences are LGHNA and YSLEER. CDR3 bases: TGCGCCAGCAGCCACGGAGTCGTTGCGGCACCTAGCACAGATACGCAGTATTTT. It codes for CASSHGVVAAPSTDTQYF.